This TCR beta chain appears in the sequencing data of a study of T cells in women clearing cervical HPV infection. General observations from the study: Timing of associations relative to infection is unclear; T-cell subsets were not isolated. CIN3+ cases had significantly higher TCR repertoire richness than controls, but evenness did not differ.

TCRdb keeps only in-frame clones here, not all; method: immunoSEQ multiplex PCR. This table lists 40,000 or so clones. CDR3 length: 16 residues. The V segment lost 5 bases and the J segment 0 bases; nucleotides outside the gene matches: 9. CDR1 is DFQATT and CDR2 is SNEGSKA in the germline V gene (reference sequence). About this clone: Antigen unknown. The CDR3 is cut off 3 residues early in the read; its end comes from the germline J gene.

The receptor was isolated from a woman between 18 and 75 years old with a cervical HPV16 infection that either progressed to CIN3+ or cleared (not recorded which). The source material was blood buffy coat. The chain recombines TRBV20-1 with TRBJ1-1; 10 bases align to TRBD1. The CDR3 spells CSAPGQGSFMNTEAFF. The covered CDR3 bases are TGCAGTGCTCCGGGACAGGGGTCCTTCATGAACACTGAA.